Listed below are T cell receptor beta chains from one sample, sequenced in a study of blood T cell repertoires in COVID-19. Generated by immunoSEQ multiplex PCR, the TCRdb table keeps only in-frame clones and is missing some. Of roughly 23,000 clones in the sample, 91% were seen once. The sample taken for sequencing was peripheral blood. Receptors were obtained from a woman between 65 and 79 years old with active COVID-19. CDR3s include the opening cysteine and the closing phenylalanine or tryptophan. The order of the fields is J gene, D gene, clone size, V gene, CDR3 DNA, CDR3 protein. The D gene is left open where the match is weak. The size entry is marked missing in some rows and otherwise reads once, few, many or a size class.

J gene: TRBJ2-6
D gene: NA
clone size: NA
V gene: TRBV6-5
CDR3 DNA: TGTGCCAGCAGTTACTCCTGGAGGGCTGGGGCCAACGTCCTGACTTTC
CDR3 protein: CASSYSWRAGANVLTF

J gene: TRBJ2-3
D gene: NA
clone size: NA
V gene: TRBV2
CDR3 DNA: TGTGCCAGCAGTGATATAGCGGAGACTAGCACAGATACGCAGTATTTT
CDR3 protein: CASSDIAETSTDTQYF

J gene: TRBJ2-7
D gene: NA
clone size: NA
V gene: TRBV28
CDR3 DNA: TGTGCCAGCAGTTTATTATCAGGACTGGACGGAGAGCAGTACTTC
CDR3 protein: CASSLLSGLDGEQYF

J gene: TRBJ2-5
D gene: TRBD2
clone size: NA
V gene: TRBV10-3
CDR3 DNA: TGTGCCATCAGTGCCTGGACTAGCGGGAGTGGGTGGCAAGAGACCCAGTACTTC
CDR3 protein: CAISAWTSGSGWQETQYF

J gene: TRBJ2-7
D gene: TRBD2
clone size: once
V gene: TRBV15
CDR3 DNA: TGTGCCACCAGCAGACGGGCGGGGGGCGACGAGCAGTACTTC
CDR3 protein: CATSRRAGGDEQYF

J gene: TRBJ2-7
D gene: TRBD2
clone size: once
V gene: TRBV5-8
CDR3 DNA: TGTGCCAGCAGCCTGGGGGGGACTAGCGGGATCCAGTACTTC
CDR3 protein: CASSLGGTSGIQYF

J gene: TRBJ2-1
D gene: TRBD2
clone size: NA
V gene: TRBV6-5
CDR3 DNA: TGTGCCAGTATTACTAGCGGGGTCTACAATGAGCAGTTCTTC
CDR3 protein: CASITSGVYNEQFF

J gene: TRBJ2-1
D gene: NA
clone size: few
V gene: TRBV4-1
CDR3 DNA: TGCGCCAGCAGCCACCCCAGGGGGGCTAATGAGCAGTTCTTC
CDR3 protein: CASSHPRGANEQFF

J gene: TRBJ2-1
D gene: TRBD2
clone size: NA
V gene: TRBV2
CDR3 DNA: TGTGCCAGCAGGACCGGGACTAGCTCCAATGAGCAGTTCTTC
CDR3 protein: CASRTGTSSNEQFF

J gene: TRBJ2-5
D gene: TRBD1
clone size: NA
V gene: TRBV28
CDR3 DNA: TGTGCCAGCAGTGGCCTTAGACAGGGGGCCGGAGAGACCCAGTACTTC
CDR3 protein: CASSGLRQGAGETQYF

J gene: TRBJ1-2
D gene: NA
clone size: once
V gene: TRBV3-1/TRBV3-2
CDR3 DNA: TGTGCCAGCAGCCAAGAATCGGGTAACTATGGCTACACCTTC
CDR3 protein: CASSQESGNYGYTF

J gene: TRBJ1-5
D gene: NA
clone size: NA
V gene: TRBV19
CDR3 DNA: TGTGCCAGTAGTAATAAAGGGGTTGACAATCAGCCCCAGCATTTT
CDR3 protein: CASSNKGVDNQPQHF

J gene: TRBJ2-7
D gene: NA
clone size: NA
V gene: TRBV11-1
CDR3 DNA: TGTGCCAGCAGCTTTTTAGGGGACGAGCAGTACTTC
CDR3 protein: CASSFLGDEQYF

J gene: TRBJ2-1
D gene: TRBD2
clone size: NA
V gene: TRBV28
CDR3 DNA: TGTGCCAGCAGGTTAGCGGGCAGAAGCTCCTACAATGAGCAGTTCTTC
CDR3 protein: CASRLAGRSSYNEQFF

J gene: TRBJ2-7
D gene: TRBD2
clone size: NA
V gene: TRBV2
CDR3 DNA: TGTGCCAGCAGATCAGCGGGAGATTCCGAGCAGTACTTC
CDR3 protein: CASRSAGDSEQYF

J gene: TRBJ2-2
D gene: NA
clone size: NA
V gene: TRBV12-5
CDR3 DNA: TGTGCTAGTGGTTTGGGAGGGGGGAACACCGGGGAGCTGTTTTTT
CDR3 protein: CASGLGGGNTGELFF

J gene: TRBJ2-3
D gene: NA
clone size: NA
V gene: TRBV19
CDR3 DNA: TGTGCCAGTACATTTGCGGACACAGATACGCAGTATTTT
CDR3 protein: CASTFADTDTQYF

J gene: TRBJ2-6
D gene: NA
clone size: NA
V gene: TRBV18
CDR3 DNA: TGTGCCAGCTCACCACCGGGGCAGGGGACCGCTGGGGCCAACGTCCTGACTTTC
CDR3 protein: CASSPPGQGTAGANVLTF

J gene: TRBJ2-7
D gene: TRBD2
clone size: NA
V gene: TRBV2
CDR3 DNA: TGTGCCAGCGGGCCGGGACTAGCGGGAATCTACGAGCAGTACTTC
CDR3 protein: CASGPGLAGIYEQYF

J gene: TRBJ2-7
D gene: NA
clone size: NA
V gene: TRBV28
CDR3 DNA: TGTGCCAGCAGAACCGGGTCGAACTCCTACGAGCAGTACTTC
CDR3 protein: CASRTGSNSYEQYF

J gene: TRBJ2-1
D gene: NA
clone size: NA
V gene: TRBV7-9
CDR3 DNA: TGTGCCAGCACTCCCCGGGACAAGGGGTCCTACAATGAGCAGTTCTTC
CDR3 protein: CASTPRDKGSYNEQFF

J gene: TRBJ2-5
D gene: NA
clone size: NA
V gene: TRBV7-8
CDR3 DNA: TGTGCCAGCAGCCCTCGGGGGACAGCGTGGCCCCAAGAGACCCAGTACTTC
CDR3 protein: CASSPRGTAWPQETQYF

J gene: TRBJ2-1
D gene: TRBD2
clone size: NA
V gene: TRBV6-5
CDR3 DNA: TGTGCCAGCAAAAAACTAGCGAGTTCCTACAATGAGCAGTTCTTC
CDR3 protein: CASKKLASSYNEQFF

J gene: TRBJ1-6
D gene: NA
clone size: NA
V gene: TRBV6-5
CDR3 DNA: TGTGCCAGCAGTTACCAGACTTTAGGAGGTTCACCCCTCCACTTT
CDR3 protein: CASSYQTLGGSPLHF

J gene: TRBJ2-3
D gene: NA
clone size: NA
V gene: TRBV5-4
CDR3 DNA: TGTGCCAGCAGCCAAGCAGGCGGCACAGATACGCAGTATTTT
CDR3 protein: CASSQAGGTDTQYF

J gene: TRBJ1-2
D gene: TRBD1
clone size: NA
V gene: TRBV28
CDR3 DNA: TGTGCCAGCAGTTTTGAGGGGACAGGGGATTATTACGGCTACACCTTC
CDR3 protein: CASSFEGTGDYYGYTF

J gene: TRBJ1-2
D gene: TRBD1
clone size: once
V gene: TRBV6-6
CDR3 DNA: TGTGCCAGCAACCCTTCAGACAGGGACGGCTATGGCTACACCTTC
CDR3 protein: CASNPSDRDGYGYTF

J gene: TRBJ1-5
D gene: NA
clone size: NA
V gene: TRBV27
CDR3 DNA: TGTGCCAGCCGGCAGGGGACTAGCAATCAGCCCCAGCATTTT
CDR3 protein: CASRQGTSNQPQHF

J gene: TRBJ2-7
D gene: NA
clone size: NA
V gene: TRBV20-1
CDR3 DNA: TGCAGTGCTAGTGCGGACAGCTACGAGCAGTACTTC
CDR3 protein: CSASADSYEQYF

J gene: TRBJ2-7
D gene: TRBD2
clone size: NA
V gene: TRBV11-2
CDR3 DNA: TGTGCCAGCAGCCCACGGACTAGCGGGAGGTATTACGAGCAGTACTTC
CDR3 protein: CASSPRTSGRYYEQYF

J gene: TRBJ2-3
D gene: NA
clone size: once
V gene: TRBV6-5
CDR3 DNA: TGTGCCAGCGTTGCACAGCCCAGCACAGATACGCAGTATTTT
CDR3 protein: CASVAQPSTDTQYF

J gene: TRBJ1-1
D gene: TRBD1
clone size: NA
V gene: TRBV5-1
CDR3 DNA: TGCGCCAGCAGCTGGGGACAGGGTAACACTGAAGCTTTCTTT
CDR3 protein: CASSWGQGNTEAFF

J gene: TRBJ1-6
D gene: NA
clone size: NA
V gene: TRBV30
CDR3 DNA: TGTGCCTGGAACAGTCGTGAAACTTCACCCCTCCACTTT
CDR3 protein: CAWNSRETSPLHF

J gene: TRBJ1-5
D gene: NA
clone size: NA
V gene: TRBV6-6
CDR3 DNA: TGTGCCAGCAGAACCGGGACACCAGCAAATCAGCCCCAGCATTTT
CDR3 protein: CASRTGTPANQPQHF

J gene: TRBJ2-3
D gene: NA
clone size: NA
V gene: TRBV3-1/TRBV3-2
CDR3 DNA: TGTGCCAGCAGCCAAGCGGGTAGGTCAGATACGCAGTATTTT
CDR3 protein: CASSQAGRSDTQYF